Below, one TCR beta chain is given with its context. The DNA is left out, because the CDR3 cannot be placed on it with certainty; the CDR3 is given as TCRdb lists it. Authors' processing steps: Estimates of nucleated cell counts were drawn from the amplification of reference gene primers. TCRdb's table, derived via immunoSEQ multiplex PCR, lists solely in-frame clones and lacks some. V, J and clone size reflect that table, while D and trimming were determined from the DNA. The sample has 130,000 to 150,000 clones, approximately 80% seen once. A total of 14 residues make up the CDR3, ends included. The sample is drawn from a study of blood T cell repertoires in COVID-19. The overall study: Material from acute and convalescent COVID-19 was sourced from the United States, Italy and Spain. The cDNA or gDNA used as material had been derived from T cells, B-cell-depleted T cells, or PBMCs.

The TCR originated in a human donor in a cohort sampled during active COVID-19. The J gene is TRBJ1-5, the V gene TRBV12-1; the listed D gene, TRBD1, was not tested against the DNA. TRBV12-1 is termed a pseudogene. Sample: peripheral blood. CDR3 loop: CASPWGQGNQPQHF.